This T cell receptor beta chain was sequenced in a study of cytomegalovirus exposure and HLA in healthy donors (TCRdb year 2017). Looking at the study overall: According to a later analysis, one platform produced both the roughly 130 validation repertoires and the 670 or so repertoires of the first cohort. The study aimed to test whether signatures of past pathogen exposure could be identified by cataloging public T cell receptors. A separate validation cohort of 100 to 150 different subjects was used in addition to the approximately 640-subject first cohort. To predict cytomegalovirus infection status, the study brought together high-throughput TCR immunosequencing, statistical association of individual TCRs with disease status, and machine learning. The study at large found these results: Across donors, most TCR sequences were observed very rarely, whereas some public TCRs were present in many individuals. A later analysis lacked HLA typing for the validation cohort, so it scored co-occurrence in that cohort across all 120 or so repertoires. In both the original and validation cohorts, the classifier was reported to diagnose cytomegalovirus status with high specificity and sensitivity. A few of the identified cytomegalovirus-associated TCR beta chains were confirmed in vitro to be specific for cytomegalovirus antigens. According to the authors, the approach could potentially be generalized to other disease states and immunological phenotypes. A total of fewer than 200 TCR beta chains were listed by the study as associated with cytomegalovirus. Subsequent analysis determined that TCRs grouped into clusters in the first cohort also showed a tendency toward co-occurrence across the 120 or so validation repertoires, and 85% to 95% of cluster scores exceeded 0.

The library was obtained by the immunoSEQ multiplex PCR assay. As for how the authors treated the data: To diagnose cytomegalovirus status from the catalog of TCR beta chain sequences, a statistical classification framework was built. TCRdb mirrors the immuneACCESS table, restricted to in-frame sequences. Some clones are absent from its copies; in checked studies, under half trace to an unresolved V gene, and the reason for the others is unknown. That table furnishes V, J and clone size, whereas the DNA furnished D and trimming. The sample table holds 200,000 to 250,000 clones, of which 90% to 95% were seen once. The ten most abundant clones make up more than 0.85% of the sample. The donors belonged to the validation cohort of around 130 subjects, which was separate from the roughly 670-subject first cohort. The CDR3 has 14 amino acids, counting the end cysteine and phenylalanine. Only CDR3 DNA remains: 42 bases, in frame from the first base. The germline V gene (reference sequence) specifies MNHEY as CDR1 and SMNVEV as CDR2. At the junction V is shortened by 3 bases and J by 4 bases, with 10 bases in between.

Note on this clone: The target of this receptor is not known. No much larger clonotype is one base removed from it; base qualities were not supplied.

This chain is built from TRBV27 and TRBJ1-5; TRBD1 is possibly the D segment (6 matching bases). The sample was PBMCs. This TCR was sampled from a woman aged 18-35 years in good health and CMV-seronegative. The CDR3 in this case is CASSFQGRNQPQHF. Here is the DNA: TGTGCCAGCAGTTTTCAGGGGCGGAATCAGCCCCAGCATTTT.